These 27 T cell receptor beta chains share one sample of origin, sequenced in a study of CD8 T cells in Susac syndrome. RNA amounts of about 0.5 to 1 ug underwent reverse transcription with random hexamers. TCRdb recomputed calls from the immunoSEQ multiplex PCR reads with MiXCR, one row per CDR3 protein. The table lists 200,000 or so distinct CDR3 sequences, about 96% of them singletons. The sample comprised CD4+ T cells from PBMCs. These receptors originate from a human donor with multiple sclerosis.

This rearrangement joins TRBV24-1 to TRBJ1-1; D not resolved. Germline CDR1 KGHDR, CDR2 SFDVKD. Between the trimmed V and J ends, which lost 5 bases and 4 bases, there was a span of 7 bases. This CDR3 comprises 12 residues. DNA of the CDR3: TGTGCCACCAGTGGGTCAGGCACTGAAGCTTTCTTT. This gives the protein CATSGSGTEAFF.

The chain couples TRBV13 to TRBJ1-2; a weak D match, TRBD1 (6 bases). Trimming took 4 bases from V and 4 from J, leaving 19 bases between them. The germline V gene encodes CDR1 PRHDT and CDR2 FYEKMQ (reference sequence). This CDR3 has 16 amino acids. As DNA, the CDR3 is TGTGCCAGCAGCTCCCGGACAGAACAGGCCCCCTATGGCTACACCTTC. It is translated as CASSSRTEQAPYGYTF.

The chain is built from TRBV13 and TRBJ1-2; 7 positions match TRBD1. V trimming: 3 bases; J trimming: 6 bases; junction bases outside the gene matches: 10. CDR3 length: 15 amino acids. Germline loops: CDR1 PRHDT, CDR2 FYEKMQ (reference sequence). The CDR3 sequence is CASSFRTGVRNGYTF. CDR3 DNA sequence: TGTGCCAGCAGCTTTAGGACAGGTGTTCGGAATGGCTACACCTTC.

This chain connects TRBV27 to TRBJ2-3; D unclear. The germline V gene has CDR1 MNHEY and CDR2 SMNVEV (reference sequence). Trimming took off 3 bases at V and 6 bases at J, with 13 bases between the two ends. There are 14 residues in the CDR3. CDR3 in amino acids: CASSFDERADTQYF. CDR3 coding DNA: TGTGCCAGCAGTTTTGATGAAAGGGCCGATACGCAGTATTTT.

The chain combines TRBV3-1 with TRBJ2-7, with 8 bases matching TRBD1. CDR3 length equals 12 residues. Germline lookup yields CDR1 LGHDT and CDR2 YNNKEL (reference sequence). With 6 bases clipped from V and 9 bases from J, the junction kept 7 bases outside the gene matches. The CDR3, as DNA: TGTGCCAGCAGTATCGGACAGGGATCGCAGTACTTC. This gives the protein CASSIGQGSQYF.

The chain has TRBV29-1 and TRBJ1-1; no firm D call. From germline, CDR1 is SQVTM and CDR2 ANQGSEA. Trimming stripped 1 base from V and 6 bases from J, with 6 bases between. The CDR3 consists of 11 residues. The CDR3 reads CSVEGSSEAFF. The CDR3 region has the DNA TGCAGCGTTGAAGGCTCCTCTGAAGCTTTCTTT.

The rearrangement links TRBV5-1 to TRBJ2-7; D is unclear. Trimming pared 0 bases from V and 6 bases from J, leaving 19 bases between. Per the germline V gene, CDR1 is SGHRS and CDR2 is YFSETQ. CDR3 length: 16 residues. The CDR3 DNA reads as TGCGCCAGCAGCTTGGCCTTCGGTCAGGCTTTCGCCGAGCAGTACTTC. Encoded protein: CASSLAFGQAFAEQYF.

This rearrangement joins TRBV29-1 to TRBJ2-6; maybe TRBD2 (5 bases). This CDR3 comprises 14 residues. CDR1 is SQVTM, CDR2 ANQGSEA, per germline. V lost 6 bases and J lost 4, with 13 bases in between. The CDR3 DNA sequence: TGCAGCGTCCCCGGACTTGTCGGGGCCAACGTCCTGACTTTC. This sequence encodes CSVPGLVGANVLTF.

The V and J genes are TRBV11-3 and TRBJ2-7, with D possibly TRBD2 on 6 matching bases. Per germline, CDR1 SGHNT and CDR2 YENEEA. CDR3 length: 14 residues. V gave up 4 bases and J gave up 0 bases, with 10 bases separating them. The CDR3 protein is CASSYGGTSYEQYF. CDR3 coding DNA: TGTGCCAGCAGCTATGGAGGGACCTCCTACGAGCAGTACTTC.

The V gene is TRBV3-1, the J gene TRBJ2-3; the match to TRBD2 covers 7 bases. J gave up 2 bases and V 6 bases, and 11 bases lay outside the gene matches. Germline-derived CDR1 and CDR2 are LGHDT and YNNKEL (reference sequence). The CDR3 length is 16 residues. CDR3 in DNA: TGTGCCAGCAGTCCAAGTGAAAAGCGGGACACAGATACGCAGTATTTT. Translated, it gives CASSPSEKRDTDTQYF.

The V and J genes are TRBV29-1 and TRBJ1-1; tentatively, D is TRBD1 (5 bases). The CDR3 sequence is 13 residues long. V was cut by 6 bases and J by 4 bases, with 15 bases left in between. Germline CDR1 and CDR2: SQVTM and ANQGSEA. The CDR3 nucleotides read TGCAGCGTAGGGACGTATTTAGGCACTGAAGCTTTCTTT. Protein product: CSVGTYLGTEAFF.

Here the CDR3 DNA reads TGTGCCAGCAGCTCACAGGGGGCAGGGAACACCGGGGAGCTGTTTTTT. Translating gives CASSSQGAGNTGELFF. This chain connects TRBV27 to TRBJ2-2; 9 bases are a match to TRBD1. The germline CDR1 and CDR2 sequences are MNHEY and SMNVEV (reference sequence). Germline trimming cut 6 bases from V and 1 base from J; bases unmatched to any gene: 6. This CDR3 has 16 residues.

The chain couples TRBV18 to TRBJ2-7; no reliable D call. Trimming took off 3 bases at V and 6 bases at J, with 6 bases between the two ends. The CDR3 extends over 11 amino acids. Germline-derived CDR1 and CDR2 are KGHSH and LQKENI. As DNA, the CDR3 is TGTGCCAGCTCACCGTTAGGCGAGCAGTACTTC. It translates to CASSPLGEQYF.

V and J are TRBV12-3 or TRBV12-4 and TRBJ2-7; D gene uncertain. The CDR3 is 13 residues long. The germline V and J ends were trimmed by 3 bases and 1 base, with 7 bases remaining between them. Here the CDR3 DNA reads TGTGCCAGCAGTTTCTCCCTGTCCTACGAGCAGTACTTC. This encodes CASSFSLSYEQYF.

The rearrangement links TRBV9 to TRBJ2-1; D uncertain. Germline lookup yields CDR1 SGDLS and CDR2 YYNGEE. The V and J ends lost 1 base and 0 bases respectively, with 5 bases between them. The CDR3 contains 14 residues. The CDR3 region is CASSVTYSYNEQFF. The DNA of the CDR3 is TGTGCCAGCAGCGTAACCTACTCCTACAATGAGCAGTTCTTC. Using reference TRBV9 and TRBJ2-1 for the parts outside the CDR3, the full variable domain is DSGVTQTPKHLITATGQRVTLRCSPRSGDLSVYWYQQSLDQGLQFLIQYYNGEERAKGNILERFSAQQFPDLHSELNLSSLELGDSALYFCASSVTYSYNEQFFGPGTRLTVL.

The chain employs TRBV9 and TRBJ2-7; D gene ambiguous. Germline CDR1 reads SGDLS; CDR2 reads YYNGEE. With 0 bases removed from V and 0 bases from J, the gap between germline ends came to 7 bases. CDR3 length equals 14 residues. CDR3 residues: CASSVGLSSYEQYF. For the CDR3, the DNA is TGTGCCAGCAGCGTAGGACTCAGCTCCTACGAGCAGTACTTC.

V gene TRBV9 combines with J gene TRBJ2-2, with 7 bases fitting TRBD2. Germline V gene sequence: CDR1 SGDLS, CDR2 YYNGEE. V shed 1 base and J 4 bases; nucleotides not matched to a gene: 7. The CDR3 contains 16 residues. Here the CDR3 reads CASSVSWEGGTGELFF. CDR3 bases: TGTGCCAGCAGCGTATCCTGGGAGGGAGGCACCGGGGAGCTGTTTTTT.

The rearrangement uses TRBV12-3 or TRBV12-4 and TRBJ2-5, with D perhaps matching TRBD2 (6 bases). Between the trimmed V and J ends, which lost 0 bases and 2 bases, there was a span of 10 bases. CDR3 length: 15 amino acids. The CDR3: CASSLAGGWQETQYF. DNA of the CDR3: TGTGCCAGCAGTTTAGCGGGAGGTTGGCAAGAGACCCAGTACTTC.

The chain has TRBV20-1 and TRBJ1-1; TRBD1 aligns across 9 bases. This CDR3 spans 11 amino acids. Germline V gene lookup returns CDR1 DFQATT and CDR2 SNEGSKA (reference sequence). The V and J ends lost 5 bases and 11 bases, in that order; junction bases with no gene match: 6. This CDR3 is CSAAGTGIAFF. The CDR3 DNA is TGCAGTGCTGCCGGGACAGGGATCGCTTTCTTT.

V and J are TRBV5-1 and TRBJ2-1, with a possible D match to TRBD2 (5 bases). The germline gives CDR1 SGHRS, CDR2 YFSETQ. V lost 6 bases and J 4 bases, leaving 14 bases between the germline ends. This CDR3 region has 14 residues. In DNA, the CDR3 is TGCGCCAGCACGAGGGAGTTGACATACAATGAGCAGTTCTTC. Its translation is CASTRELTYNEQFF.

The chain employs TRBV15 and TRBJ2-5; D remains unclear. Trimming left V 1 base short and J 2 bases short, with 5 bases between. Germline CDR1 LNHNV, CDR2 YYDKDF (reference sequence). The CDR3 totals 13 residues. This CDR3 is CATSRGSQETQYF. The CDR3 DNA is TGTGCCACCAGCAGAGGATCACAAGAGACCCAGTACTTC.

V and J are TRBV27 and TRBJ2-5, with D possibly being TRBD1 (5 bases). The V end was cut by 6 bases, the J end by 0 bases, with 14 bases between. The CDR3 consists of 15 residues. Germline lookup yields CDR1 MNHEY and CDR2 SMNVEV (reference sequence). CDR3 sequence reads: CASSPVGRYQETQYF. For the CDR3, the DNA is TGTGCCAGCAGCCCCGTGGGGCGGTACCAAGAGACCCAGTACTTC.

This clonotype appeared a single time. The chain joins TRBV2 to TRBJ2-7, with 7 bases aligning to TRBD1. The V and J ends lost 8 bases and 7 bases, in that order; junction bases with no gene match: 14. Germline V gives CDR1 SNHLY, CDR2 FYNNEI. This CDR3 is built from 14 residues. The CDR3 nucleotides read TGTGCCAGCTGCGACAGGGTAGGTACGACGGAGCAGTACTTC. Amino acids: CASCDRVGTTEQYF.

This clonotype is a singleton in its sample. The gene calls are TRBV20-1 and TRBJ2-1; no clear D. CDR3 length: 15 residues. The V end lost 6 bases, the J end lost 0 bases, and 15 bases lay between the germline ends. CDR1 and CDR2 (germline): DFQATT, SNEGSKA (reference sequence). The CDR3 protein is CSANPPTSSYNEQFF. Here the CDR3 DNA reads TGCAGTGCCAACCCTCCAACAAGCTCCTACAATGAGCAGTTCTTC.

The chain has TRBV7-9 and TRBJ2-7; weak D call: TRBD1 (6 bases). V was cut by 3 bases and J by 6 bases, with 9 bases left in between. The germline gives CDR1 SEHNR, CDR2 FQNEAQ (reference sequence). CDR3 length: 12 amino acids. CDR3 DNA sequence: TGTGCCAGCAGCTTGAGACAGGCCGAGCAGTACTTC. Residues: CASSLRQAEQYF.

CDR3: CAWTTTGVDYGYTF. As DNA, the CDR3 is TGTGCCTGGACCACGACAGGGGTGGACTATGGCTACACCTTC. The chain employs TRBV30 and TRBJ1-2; TRBD1 matches at 8 bases. The V segment lost 4 bases and the J segment 3 bases; nucleotides outside the gene matches: 7. Germline values: CDR1 GTSNPN, CDR2 SVGIG (reference sequence). The CDR3 is 14 amino acids.

V gene TRBV20-1 combines with J gene TRBJ2-3; weak D call: TRBD2 (7 bases). Germline V gene sequence: CDR1 DFQATT, CDR2 SNEGSKA (reference sequence). There are 13 residues in the CDR3. V lost 3 bases and J 2 bases, leaving 9 bases between the germline ends. The CDR3 loop reads CSASGGPTDTQYF. CDR3 bases: TGCAGTGCTAGCGGGGGGCCCACAGATACGCAGTATTTT.